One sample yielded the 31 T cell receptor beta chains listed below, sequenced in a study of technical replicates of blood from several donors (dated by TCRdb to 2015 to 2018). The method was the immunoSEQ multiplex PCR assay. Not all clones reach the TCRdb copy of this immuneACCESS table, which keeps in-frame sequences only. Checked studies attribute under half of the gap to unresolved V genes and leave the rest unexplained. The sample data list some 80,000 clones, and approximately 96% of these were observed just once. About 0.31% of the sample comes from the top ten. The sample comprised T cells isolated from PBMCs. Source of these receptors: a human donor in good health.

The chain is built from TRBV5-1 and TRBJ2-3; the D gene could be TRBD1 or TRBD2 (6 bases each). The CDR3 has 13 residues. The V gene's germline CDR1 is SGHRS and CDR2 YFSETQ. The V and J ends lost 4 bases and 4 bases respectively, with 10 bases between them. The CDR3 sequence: CASSLEGADTQYF. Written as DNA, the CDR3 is TGCGCCAGCAGCCTGGAGGGGGCAGATACGCAGTATTTT.

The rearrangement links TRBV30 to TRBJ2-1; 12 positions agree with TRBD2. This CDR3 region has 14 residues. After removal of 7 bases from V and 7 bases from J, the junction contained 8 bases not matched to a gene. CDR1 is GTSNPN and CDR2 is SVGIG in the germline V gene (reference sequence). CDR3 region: CAYSSGRATNEQFF. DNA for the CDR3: TGTGCCTATTCTAGCGGGAGGGCAACGAATGAGCAGTTCTTC.

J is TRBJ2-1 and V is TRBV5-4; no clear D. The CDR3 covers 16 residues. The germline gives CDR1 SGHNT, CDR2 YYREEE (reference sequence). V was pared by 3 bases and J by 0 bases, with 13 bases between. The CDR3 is CASSSEAPSSYNEQFF. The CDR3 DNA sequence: TGTGCCAGCAGCTCCGAAGCGCCGAGCTCCTACAATGAGCAGTTCTTC. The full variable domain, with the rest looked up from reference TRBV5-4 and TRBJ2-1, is ETGVTQSPTHLIKTRGQQVTLRCSSQSGHNTVSWYQQALGQGPQFIFQYYREEENGRGNFPPRFSGLQFPNYSSELNVNALELDDSALYLCASSSEAPSSYNEQFFGPGTRLTVL.

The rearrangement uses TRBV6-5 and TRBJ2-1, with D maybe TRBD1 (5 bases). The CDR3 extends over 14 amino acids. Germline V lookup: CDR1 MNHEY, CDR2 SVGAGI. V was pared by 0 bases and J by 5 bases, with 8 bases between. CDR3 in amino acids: CASSYSAGHNEQFF. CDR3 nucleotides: TGTGCCAGCAGTTACTCGGCAGGGCACAATGAGCAGTTCTTC.

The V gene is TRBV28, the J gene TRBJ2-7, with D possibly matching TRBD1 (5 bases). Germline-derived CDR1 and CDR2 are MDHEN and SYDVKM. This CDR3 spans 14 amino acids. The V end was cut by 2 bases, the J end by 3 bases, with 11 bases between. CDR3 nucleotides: TGTGCCAGCAGTTTAATACAGGTCTACTACGAGCAGTACTTC. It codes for CASSLIQVYYEQYF. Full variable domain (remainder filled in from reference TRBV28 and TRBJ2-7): DVKVTQSSRYLVKRTGEKVFLECVQDMDHENMFWYRQDPGLGLRLIYFSYDVKMKEKGDIPEGYSVSREKKERFSLILESASTNQTSMYLCASSLIQVYYEQYFGPGTRLTVT.

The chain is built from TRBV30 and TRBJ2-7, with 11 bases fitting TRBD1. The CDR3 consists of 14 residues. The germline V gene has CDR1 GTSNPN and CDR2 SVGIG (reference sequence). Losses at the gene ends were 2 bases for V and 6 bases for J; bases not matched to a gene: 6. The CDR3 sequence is CAWSSRDRGVEQYF. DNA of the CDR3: TGTGCCTGGAGTTCCCGGGACAGGGGGGTCGAGCAGTACTTC.

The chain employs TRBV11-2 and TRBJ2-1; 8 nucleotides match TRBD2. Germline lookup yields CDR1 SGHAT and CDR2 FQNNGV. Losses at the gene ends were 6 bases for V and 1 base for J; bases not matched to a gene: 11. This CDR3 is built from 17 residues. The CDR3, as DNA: TGTGCCAGCAGATCAATCGGGGGGGGTAGTTCCTACAATGAGCAGTTCTTC. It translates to CASRSIGGGSSYNEQFF.

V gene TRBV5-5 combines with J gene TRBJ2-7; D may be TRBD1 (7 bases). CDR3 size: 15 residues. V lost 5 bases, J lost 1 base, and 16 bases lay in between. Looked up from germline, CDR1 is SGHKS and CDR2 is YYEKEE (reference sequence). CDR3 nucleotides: TGTGCCAGCAGTTTACAGGGGACTTTGTCCTACGAGCAGTACTTC. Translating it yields CASSLQGTLSYEQYF.

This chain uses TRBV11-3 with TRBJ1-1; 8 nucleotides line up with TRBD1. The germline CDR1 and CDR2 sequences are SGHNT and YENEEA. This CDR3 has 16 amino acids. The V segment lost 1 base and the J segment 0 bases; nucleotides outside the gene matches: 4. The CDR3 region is CASSLGGQGLNTEAFF. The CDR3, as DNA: TGTGCCAGCAGCTTAGGCGGACAGGGTTTGAACACTGAAGCTTTCTTT.

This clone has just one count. CDR3 protein: CASSTRPSGSQHF. CDR3 in DNA: TGTGCCAGTAGTACCAGGCCCAGTGGGTCCCAGCATTTT. This rearrangement joins TRBV19 to TRBJ1-5; no clear D. The germline V gene has CDR1 LNHDA and CDR2 SQIVND (reference sequence). CDR3 length: 13 amino acids. Trimming shortened V by 4 bases and J by 11 bases, and 15 bases separated the two germline ends.

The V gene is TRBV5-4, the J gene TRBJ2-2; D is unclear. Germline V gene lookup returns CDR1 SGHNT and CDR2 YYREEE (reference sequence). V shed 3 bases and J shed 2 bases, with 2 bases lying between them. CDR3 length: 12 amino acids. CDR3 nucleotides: TGTGCCAGCAGCTCTAACACCGGGGAGCTGTTTTTT. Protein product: CASSSNTGELFF.

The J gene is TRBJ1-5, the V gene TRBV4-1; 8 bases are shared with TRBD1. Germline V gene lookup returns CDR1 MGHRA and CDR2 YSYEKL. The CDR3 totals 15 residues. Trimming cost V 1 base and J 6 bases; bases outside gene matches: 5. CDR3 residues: CASSQGITGGQPQHF. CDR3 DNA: TGCGCCAGCAGCCAAGGAATAACAGGGGGTCAGCCCCAGCATTTT.

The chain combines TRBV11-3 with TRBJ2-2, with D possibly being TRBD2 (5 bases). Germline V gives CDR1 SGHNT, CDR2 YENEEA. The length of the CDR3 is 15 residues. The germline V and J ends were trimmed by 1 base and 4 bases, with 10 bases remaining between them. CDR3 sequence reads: CASSLVSVSTGELFF. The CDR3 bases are TGTGCCAGCAGCTTAGTTAGCGTCTCCACCGGGGAGCTGTTTTTT.

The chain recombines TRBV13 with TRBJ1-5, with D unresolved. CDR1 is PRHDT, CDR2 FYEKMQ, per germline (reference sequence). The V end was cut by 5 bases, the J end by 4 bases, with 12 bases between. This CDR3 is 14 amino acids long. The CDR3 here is CASSRRVSNQPQHF. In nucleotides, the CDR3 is TGTGCCAGCAGCCGCCGGGTCTCTAATCAGCCCCAGCATTTT.

CDR3 sequence: CASSLAGGPDEQYF. In DNA, the CDR3 is TGTGCCAGCAGTCTAGCGGGAGGGCCCGACGAGCAGTACTTC. The chain uses TRBV28 and TRBJ2-7, with TRBD2 matching 12 bases. Germline loops: CDR1 MDHEN, CDR2 SYDVKM. The CDR3 consists of 14 residues. Trimming at V came to 5 bases and at J to 5 bases, leaving 4 bases not matched to a gene. Full variable domain (outside the CDR3, taken from reference TRBV28 and TRBJ2-7): DVKVTQSSRYLVKRTGEKVFLECVQDMDHENMFWYRQDPGLGLRLIYFSYDVKMKEKGDIPEGYSVSREKKERFSLILESASTNQTSMYLCASSLAGGPDEQYFGPGTRLTVT.

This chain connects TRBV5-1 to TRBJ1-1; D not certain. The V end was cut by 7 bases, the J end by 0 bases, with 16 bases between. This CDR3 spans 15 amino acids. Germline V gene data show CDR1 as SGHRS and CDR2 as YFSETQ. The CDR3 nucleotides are TGCGCCAGCGGAGCGGGCGGATCAATGAACACTGAAGCTTTCTTT. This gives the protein CASGAGGSMNTEAFF.

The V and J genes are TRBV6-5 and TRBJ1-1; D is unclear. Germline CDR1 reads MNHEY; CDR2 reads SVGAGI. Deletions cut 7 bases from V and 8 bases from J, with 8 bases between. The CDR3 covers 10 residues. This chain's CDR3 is CASISEEAFF. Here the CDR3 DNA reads TGTGCCAGCATATCCGAGGAAGCTTTCTTT.

The CDR3, as DNA: TGTGCCAGCAGTCCCTATCGGGAAACCTACGAGCAGTACTTC. It encodes CASSPYRETYEQYF. V is TRBV28 and J is TRBJ2-7; maybe TRBD2 (5 bases). From germline, CDR1 is MDHEN and CDR2 SYDVKM. Trimming pared 5 bases from V and 2 bases from J, leaving 13 bases between. The CDR3 extends over 14 amino acids.

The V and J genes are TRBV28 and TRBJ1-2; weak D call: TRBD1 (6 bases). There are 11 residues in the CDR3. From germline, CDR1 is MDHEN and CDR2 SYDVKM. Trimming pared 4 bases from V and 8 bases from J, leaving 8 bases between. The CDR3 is CASSYREGYTF. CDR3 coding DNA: TGTGCCAGCAGTTACAGGGAAGGCTACACCTTC.

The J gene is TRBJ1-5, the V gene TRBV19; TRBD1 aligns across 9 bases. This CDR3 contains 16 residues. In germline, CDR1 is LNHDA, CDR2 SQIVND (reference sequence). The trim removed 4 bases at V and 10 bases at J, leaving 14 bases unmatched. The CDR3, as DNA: TGTGCCAGTAGTACCAGGGTGGGACAGGGCGGGCCACCCCAGCATTTT. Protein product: CASSTRVGQGGPPQHF.

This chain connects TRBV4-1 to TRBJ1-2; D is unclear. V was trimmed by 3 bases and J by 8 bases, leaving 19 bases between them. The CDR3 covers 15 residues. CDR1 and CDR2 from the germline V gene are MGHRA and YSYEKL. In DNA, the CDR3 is TGCGCCAGCAGCCAGCTCCTCGGGATGGAGAGGGGCTACACCTTC. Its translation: CASSQLLGMERGYTF.

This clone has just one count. Here the CDR3 DNA reads TGTGCCAGCAGCTCTACGCTGCTAAGCACAGATACGCAGTATTTT. The encoded protein is CASSSTLLSTDTQYF. The chain is built from TRBV5-6 and TRBJ2-3; D is ambiguous. The CDR3 has 15 amino acids. Between the trimmed V and J ends, which lost 3 bases and 0 bases, there was a span of 11 bases. CDR1 and CDR2 from the germline V gene are SGHDT and YYEEEE.

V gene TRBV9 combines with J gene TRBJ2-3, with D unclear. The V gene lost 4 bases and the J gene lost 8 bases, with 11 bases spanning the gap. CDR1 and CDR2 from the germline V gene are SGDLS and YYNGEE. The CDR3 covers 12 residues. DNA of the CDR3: TGTGCCAGCAGCCCAACCCCCGGTACGCAGTATTTT. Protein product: CASSPTPGTQYF.

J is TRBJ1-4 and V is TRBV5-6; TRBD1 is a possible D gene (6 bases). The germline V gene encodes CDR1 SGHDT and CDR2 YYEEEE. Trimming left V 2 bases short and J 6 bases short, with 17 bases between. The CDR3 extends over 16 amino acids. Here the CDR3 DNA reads TGTGCCAGCAGCTTACTACAGTGGGGGCTTGATGAAAAACTGTTTTTT. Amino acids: CASSLLQWGLDEKLFF. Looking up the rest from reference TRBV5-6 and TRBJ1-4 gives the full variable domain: DAGVTQSPTHLIKTRGQQVTLRCSPKSGHDTVSWYQQALGQGPQFIFQYYEEEERQRGNFPDRFSGHQFPNYSSELNVNALLLGDSALYLCASSLLQWGLDEKLFFGSGTQLSVL.

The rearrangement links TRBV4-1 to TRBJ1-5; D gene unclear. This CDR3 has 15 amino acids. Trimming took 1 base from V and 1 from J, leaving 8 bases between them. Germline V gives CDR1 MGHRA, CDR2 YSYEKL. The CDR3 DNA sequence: TGCGCCAGCAGCCAAGGTCCTAGGAGCAATCAGCCCCAGCATTTT. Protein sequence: CASSQGPRSNQPQHF.

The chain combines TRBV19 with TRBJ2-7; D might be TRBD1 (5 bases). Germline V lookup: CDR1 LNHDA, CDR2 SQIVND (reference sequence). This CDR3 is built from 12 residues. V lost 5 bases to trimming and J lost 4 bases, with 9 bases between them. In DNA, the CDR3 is TGTGCCAGTAGTCCCGACAGTTACGAGCAGTACTTC. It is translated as CASSPDSYEQYF.

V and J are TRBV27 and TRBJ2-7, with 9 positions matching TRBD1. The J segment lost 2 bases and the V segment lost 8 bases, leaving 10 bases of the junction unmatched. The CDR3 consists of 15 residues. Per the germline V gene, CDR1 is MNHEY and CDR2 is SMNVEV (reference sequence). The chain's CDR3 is CASRQRGQGTYEQYF. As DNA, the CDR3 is TGTGCCAGCCGTCAGAGGGGACAGGGCACCTACGAGCAGTACTTC.

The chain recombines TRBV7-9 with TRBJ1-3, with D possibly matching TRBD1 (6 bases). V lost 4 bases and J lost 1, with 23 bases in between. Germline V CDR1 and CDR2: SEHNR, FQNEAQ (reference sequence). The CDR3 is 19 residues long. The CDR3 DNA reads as TGTGCCAGCAGCTCCCCCGACAGGAATAACGATAGGTCTGGAAACACCATATATTTT. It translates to CASSSPDRNNDRSGNTIYF.

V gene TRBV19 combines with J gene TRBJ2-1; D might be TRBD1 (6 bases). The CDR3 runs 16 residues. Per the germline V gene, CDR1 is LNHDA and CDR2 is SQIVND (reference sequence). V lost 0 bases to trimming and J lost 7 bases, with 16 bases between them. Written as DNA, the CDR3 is TGTGCCAGTAGTATAGATCTGGAGACAGGCCGTAATGAGCAGTTCTTC. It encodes CASSIDLETGRNEQFF.

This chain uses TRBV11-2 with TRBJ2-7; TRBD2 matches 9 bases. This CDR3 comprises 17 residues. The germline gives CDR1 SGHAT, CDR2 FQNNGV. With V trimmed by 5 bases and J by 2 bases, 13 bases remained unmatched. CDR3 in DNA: TGTGCCAGCAGCCCGAGTTTTGTGAGCGGGAGGACCTACGAGCAGTACTTC. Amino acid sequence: CASSPSFVSGRTYEQYF.

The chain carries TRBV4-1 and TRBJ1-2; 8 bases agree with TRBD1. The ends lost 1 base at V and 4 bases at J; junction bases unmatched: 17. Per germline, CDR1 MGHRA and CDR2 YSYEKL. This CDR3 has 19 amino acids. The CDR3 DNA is TGCGCCAGCAGCCAAGGGAACCGGGTTCAGGGGGCCCTTAGCTATGGCTACACCTTC. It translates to CASSQGNRVQGALSYGYTF.